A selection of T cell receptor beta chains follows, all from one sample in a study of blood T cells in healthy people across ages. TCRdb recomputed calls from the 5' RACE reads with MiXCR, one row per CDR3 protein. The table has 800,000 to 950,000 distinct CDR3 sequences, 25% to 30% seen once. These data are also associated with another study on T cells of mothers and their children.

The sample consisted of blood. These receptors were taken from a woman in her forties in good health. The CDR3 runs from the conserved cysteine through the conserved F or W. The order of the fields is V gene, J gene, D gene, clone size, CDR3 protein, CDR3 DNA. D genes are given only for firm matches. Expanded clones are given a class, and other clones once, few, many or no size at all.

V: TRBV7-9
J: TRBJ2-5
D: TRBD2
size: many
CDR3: CASSPGLAGPWETQYF
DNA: TGTGCCAGCAGCCCCGGACTAGCGGGGCCGTGGGAGACCCAGTACTTC

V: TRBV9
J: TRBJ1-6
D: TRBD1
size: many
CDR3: CASSPRQGALNSPLHF
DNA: TGTGCCAGCAGCCCAAGACAGGGGGCGCTTAATTCACCCCTCCACTTT

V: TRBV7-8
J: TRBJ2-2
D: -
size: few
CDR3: CASSPTPNTGELFF
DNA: TGTGCCAGCAGCCCGACACCGAACACCGGGGAGCTGTTTTTT

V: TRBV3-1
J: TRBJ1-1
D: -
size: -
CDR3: CASSPGGMGAGNTEAFF
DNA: TGTGCCAGCAGCCCCGGGGGGATGGGGGCCGGGAACACTGAAGCTTTCTTT

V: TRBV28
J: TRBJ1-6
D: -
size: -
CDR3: CAGSLTGGRISSYNSPLHF
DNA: TGTGCCGGCAGTTTAACGGGGGGACGAATTAGCTCCTATAATTCACCCCTCCACTTT

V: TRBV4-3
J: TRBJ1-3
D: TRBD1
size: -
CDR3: CASSQEPGQGFGNTIYF
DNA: TGCGCCAGCAGCCAGGAACCGGGACAGGGTTTCGGAAACACCATATATTTT

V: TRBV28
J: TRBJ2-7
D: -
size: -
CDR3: CASNSYYEQYF
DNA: TGTGCCAGCAATTCTTACTACGAGCAGTACTTC

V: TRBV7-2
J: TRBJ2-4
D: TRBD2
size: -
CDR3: CASSTREASSPHEQYF
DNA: TGTGCCAGCAGCACCCGGGAGGCTAGCAGCCCCCATGAGCAGTACTTC

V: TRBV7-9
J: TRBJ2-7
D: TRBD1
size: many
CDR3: CASSSFGTEYYEQYF
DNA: TGTGCCAGCAGCTCCTTCGGGACAGAGTATTACGAGCAGTACTTC

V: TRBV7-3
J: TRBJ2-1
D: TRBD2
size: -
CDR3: CASSSTAGGPSEQFF
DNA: TGTGCCAGCAGCTCAACAGCGGGGGGGCCTAGTGAGCAGTTCTTC

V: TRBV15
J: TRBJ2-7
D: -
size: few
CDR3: CATSRETLAEQYF
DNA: TGTGCCACCAGCAGAGAGACCTTAGCCGAGCAGTACTTC

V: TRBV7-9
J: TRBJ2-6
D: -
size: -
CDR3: CAGSPPYGTELSGANVLTF
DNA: TGTGCCGGCAGTCCTCCTTACGGTACGGAACTCTCTGGGGCCAACGTCCTGACTTTC

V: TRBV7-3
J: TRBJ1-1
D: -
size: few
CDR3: CASSYIRDTEAFF
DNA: TGTGCCAGCAGCTATATTCGGGACACCGAAGCTTTCTTT

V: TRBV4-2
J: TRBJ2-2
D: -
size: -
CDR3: CASSHSGDNTGELFF
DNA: TGTGCCAGCAGCCACAGCGGCGATAACACCGGGGAGCTGTTTTTT

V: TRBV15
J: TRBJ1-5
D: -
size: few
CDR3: CATSRDLGVNQPQHF
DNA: TGTGCCACCAGCAGAGACCTGGGTGTCAATCAGCCCCAGCATTTT

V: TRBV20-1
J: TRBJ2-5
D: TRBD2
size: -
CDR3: CSAREGGAGRGETQYF
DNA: TGCAGTGCTAGAGAGGGAGGAGCGGGGAGGGGAGAGACCCAGTACTTC

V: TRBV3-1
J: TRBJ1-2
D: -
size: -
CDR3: CASSLAPDSAYGYTF
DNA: TGTGCCAGCAGCCTAGCCCCCGACAGCGCCTATGGCTACACCTTC

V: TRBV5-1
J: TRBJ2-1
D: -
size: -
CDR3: CASSALSAPYNEQFF
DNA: TGCGCCAGCAGCGCCCTATCTGCCCCCTACAATGAGCAGTTCTTC

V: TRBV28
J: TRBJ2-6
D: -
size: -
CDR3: CASRPTQVGPRANVLTF
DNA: TGTGCCAGCAGGCCAACCCAAGTAGGCCCCAGGGCCAACGTCCTGACTTTC

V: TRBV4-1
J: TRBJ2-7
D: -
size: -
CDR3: CASSQTAPYYEQYF
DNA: TGCGCCAGCAGCCAGACGGCCCCATACTACGAGCAGTACTTC

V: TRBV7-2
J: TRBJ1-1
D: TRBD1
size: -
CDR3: CASSPRTGGWTEAFF
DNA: TGTGCCAGCAGCCCGCGGACAGGGGGCTGGACTGAAGCTTTCTTT

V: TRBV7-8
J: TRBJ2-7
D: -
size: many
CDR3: CASSPLGGPSYEQYF
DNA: TGTGCCAGCAGCCCGTTGGGAGGACCCTCCTACGAGCAGTACTTC

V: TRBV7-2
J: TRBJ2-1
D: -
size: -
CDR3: CASSTGPLGYNEQFF
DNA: TGTGCCAGCAGCACGGGGCCTTTGGGCTACAATGAGCAGTTCTTC

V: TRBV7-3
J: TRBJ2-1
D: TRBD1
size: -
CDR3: CASSRGTVDNEQFF
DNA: TGTGCCAGCAGCAGAGGGACAGTAGACAATGAGCAGTTCTTC

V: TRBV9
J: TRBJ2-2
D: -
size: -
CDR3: CASSVARAANTGELFF
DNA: TGTGCCAGCAGCGTAGCTCGGGCTGCGAACACCGGGGAGCTGTTTTTT

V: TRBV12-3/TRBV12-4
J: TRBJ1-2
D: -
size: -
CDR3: CASSYPTGFRIYGYTF
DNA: TGTGCCAGCAGTTACCCGACAGGTTTCCGGATCTATGGCTACACCTTC

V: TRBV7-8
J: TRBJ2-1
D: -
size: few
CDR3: CASSLDRTSSSYNEQFF
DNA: TGTGCCAGCAGCTTAGACAGGACCTCTAGCTCCTACAATGAGCAGTTCTTC

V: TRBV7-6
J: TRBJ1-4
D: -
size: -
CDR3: CASSLDQGEELFF
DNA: TGTGCCAGCAGCTTAGACCAAGGAGAAGAACTGTTTTTT

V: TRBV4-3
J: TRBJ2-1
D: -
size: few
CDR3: CASSQVTGMNEQFF
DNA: TGCGCCAGCAGCCAAGTAACGGGAATGAATGAGCAGTTCTTC

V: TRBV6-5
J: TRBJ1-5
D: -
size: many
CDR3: CASSYDRFGQPQHF
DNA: TGTGCCAGCAGTTATGACAGGTTTGGTCAGCCCCAGCATTTT

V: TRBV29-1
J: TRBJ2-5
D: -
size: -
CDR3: CSVARGQGNEQYF
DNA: TGCAGCGTTGCCCGGGGGCAAGGGAATGAGCAGTACTTC

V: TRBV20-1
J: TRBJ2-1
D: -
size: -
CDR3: CNARGSDRVERNKQFF
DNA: TGCAACGCTAGGGGGTCCGACCGGGTCGAGCGTAACAAGCAGTTCTTC

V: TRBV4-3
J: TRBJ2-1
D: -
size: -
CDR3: CASSKSDPATSLNEQFF
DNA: TGCGCCAGCAGCAAAAGTGACCCCGCGACTAGTTTGAATGAGCAGTTCTTC

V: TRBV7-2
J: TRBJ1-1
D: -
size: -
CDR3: CAGSQWGGSDTEAFF
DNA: TGTGCCGGCAGCCAGTGGGGGGGCTCGGACACTGAAGCTTTCTTT

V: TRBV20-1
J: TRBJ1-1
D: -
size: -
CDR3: CSARVARNTEAFF
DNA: TGCAGTGCTAGAGTTGCCAGAAACACTGAAGCTTTCTTT

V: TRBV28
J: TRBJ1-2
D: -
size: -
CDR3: CASSSPSSHYGYTF
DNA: TGTGCCAGCAGTTCCCCCTCATCCCACTATGGCTACACCTTC

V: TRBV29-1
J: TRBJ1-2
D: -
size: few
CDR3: CSVDPTFWGVNTF
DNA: TGCAGCGTTGACCCCACTTTTTGGGGTGTTAACACCTTC

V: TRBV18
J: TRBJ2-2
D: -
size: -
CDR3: CASSSTGGGELFF
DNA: TGTGCCAGCTCCTCCACGGGCGGCGGGGAGCTGTTTTTT

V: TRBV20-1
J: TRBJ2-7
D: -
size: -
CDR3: CSARDGTYAGEQYF
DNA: TGCAGTGCTAGAGACGGGACGTACGCTGGCGAGCAGTACTTC

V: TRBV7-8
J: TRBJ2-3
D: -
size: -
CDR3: CASSARPARGADTQYF
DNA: TGTGCCAGCAGCGCCCGTCCAGCCAGGGGCGCAGATACGCAGTATTTT

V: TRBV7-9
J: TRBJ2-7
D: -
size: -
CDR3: CASSARYRDSSYERYF
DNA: TGTGCCAGCAGCGCACGTTACAGGGATTCTTCCTACGAGCGGTACTTC

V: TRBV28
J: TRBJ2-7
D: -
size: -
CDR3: CASSFFSRDRYEQYF
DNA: TGTGCCAGCAGTTTCTTTTCCCGAGACAGGTACGAGCAGTACTTC

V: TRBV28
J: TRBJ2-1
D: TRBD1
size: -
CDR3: CASSSPGTGAGEQFF
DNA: TGTGCCAGCAGTAGCCCCGGGACAGGGGCCGGTGAGCAGTTCTTC

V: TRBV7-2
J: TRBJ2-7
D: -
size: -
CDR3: CASGLKWGEHEQYF
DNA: TGTGCCAGCGGCTTAAAATGGGGTGAGCACGAGCAGTACTTC

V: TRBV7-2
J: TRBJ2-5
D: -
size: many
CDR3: CASSLELAGETQYF
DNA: TGTGCCAGCAGCTTAGAGCTGGCCGGGGAGACCCAGTACTTC

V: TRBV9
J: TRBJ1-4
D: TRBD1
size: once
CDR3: CASSGRTGGDNEKLFF
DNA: TGTGCCAGCAGCGGCAGGACAGGTGGGGATAATGAAAAACTGTTTTTT

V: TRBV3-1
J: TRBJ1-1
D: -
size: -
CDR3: CASRNLGTNTEAFF
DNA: TGTGCCAGCAGAAACCTGGGTACGAACACTGAAGCTTTCTTT

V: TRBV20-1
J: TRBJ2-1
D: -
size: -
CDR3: CSAGGRERNEQFF
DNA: TGCAGTGCCGGGGGGCGGGAGAGGAATGAGCAGTTCTTC